The source of this TCR beta chain is a study of radiotherapy plus CTLA-4 blockade in lung cancer. Whole-study context: An objective response was seen in approximately 17% of patients, and disease control in less than 35%. Findings and caveats of the study: Researchers report tumor-derived TCR clones expanding in blood after radiotherapy plus ipilimumab.

The assay was immunoSEQ multiplex PCR, and TCRdb's table has in-frame clones only and misses some. The table lists tens of thousands of clones, 55% to 80% of them singletons. The CDR3 has 16 amino acids. V was clipped by 5 bases and J by 1 base, with 15 bases between them. Germline V gene sequence: CDR1 LNHDA, CDR2 SQIVND (reference sequence). To note about this clone: What it binds is not known.

Patients in the study, people with chemo-refractory metastatic non-small-cell lung cancer, received focal radiation plus ipilimumab CTLA-4 blockade. This specimen was peripheral blood, taken from a patient treated with radiotherapy plus ipilimumab. The rearrangement joins TRBV19 to TRBJ1-3; no clear D. The receptor was isolated from a human donor with non-small cell lung cancer who had stable disease on radiotherapy plus ipilimumab. The CDR3 region has the DNA TGTGCCAGTAGTCTCTCAGGCTACGGTTCTGGAAACACCATATATTTT. Translated, it gives CASSLSGYGSGNTIYF.